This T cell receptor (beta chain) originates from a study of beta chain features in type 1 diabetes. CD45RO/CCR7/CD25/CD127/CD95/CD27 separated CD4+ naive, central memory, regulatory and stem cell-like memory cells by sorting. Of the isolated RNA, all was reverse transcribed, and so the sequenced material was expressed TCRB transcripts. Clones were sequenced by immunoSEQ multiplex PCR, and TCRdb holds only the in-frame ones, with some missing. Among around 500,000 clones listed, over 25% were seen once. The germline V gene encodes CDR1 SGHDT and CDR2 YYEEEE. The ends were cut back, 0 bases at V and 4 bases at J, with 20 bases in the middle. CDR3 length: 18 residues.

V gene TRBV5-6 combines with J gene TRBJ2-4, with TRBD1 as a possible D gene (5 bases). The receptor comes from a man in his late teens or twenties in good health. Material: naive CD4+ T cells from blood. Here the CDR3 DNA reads TGTGCCAGCAGCTTGGGTGGTTGGGGTAGAGACAGTAAAAACATTCAGTACTTC. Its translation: CASSLGGWGRDSKNIQYF.